The source of this T cell receptor beta chain is a study of blood T cell repertoires in COVID-19. Assay used: immunoSEQ multiplex PCR; TCRdb lists only in-frame clones, some missing. Of around 60,000 clones detected, nearly 90% appear once; the ten largest clones hold approximately 13%. CDR1 and CDR2 (germline): GTSNPN, SVGIG (reference sequence). CDR3 size: 13 residues. V lost 7 bases and J lost 5; bases outside the gene matches: 10. The source of this sequence is a man in his fifties or sixties with active COVID-19. Material for sequencing was peripheral blood. The chain recombines TRBV30 with TRBJ1-2; 7 bases are shared with TRBD1. The CDR3 spells CASNRDRPYGYTF. The CDR3 nucleotides are TGTGCCTCAAACCGGGACAGACCTTATGGCTACACCTTC.